The 18 T cell receptor beta chains listed next were all sequenced from one sample in a study of graft-versus-host responses after intestinal transplantation. These receptors are not linked to any known antigen. Using immunoSEQ multiplex PCR, the repertoire was profiled, and TCRdb retains in-frame clones only, with some absent. The table has 110,000 to 150,000 clones, 92% seen once. The starting material was unstimulated CD4+ T cells sorted from spleen or lymph node cells, obtained before intestinal transplant. The receptors derive from a human donor who received an intestinal transplant.

The chain is built from TRBV2 and TRBJ2-2, with D perhaps TRBD2 (5 bases). V was shortened by 5 bases and J by 5 bases, with 12 bases between the two germline ends. Germline V CDR1 and CDR2: SNHLY, FYNNEI. CDR3 size: 14 residues. CDR3 residues: CASSSRGSTGELFF. CDR3 nucleotides: TGTGCCAGCAGTTCAAGAGGGTCGACCGGGGAGCTGTTTTTT.

The J gene is TRBJ2-7, the V gene TRBV5-1; D tentatively reads TRBD1 or TRBD2 (6 bases each). V was clipped by 0 bases and J by 2 bases, with 15 bases between them. The CDR3 length is 16 residues. CDR1 is SGHRS and CDR2 is YFSETQ in the germline V gene. Written as DNA, the CDR3 is TGCGCCAGCAGCTTGGGGAGGAGGGGGAAACCCTACGAGCAGTACTTC. This encodes CASSLGRRGKPYEQYF. Full variable domain (rest looked up from reference TRBV5-1 and TRBJ2-7): KAGVTQTPRYLIKTRGQQVTLSCSPISGHRSVSWYQQTPGQGLQFLFEYFSETQRNKGNFPGRFSGRQFSNSRSEMNVSTLELGDSALYLCASSLGRRGKPYEQYFGPGTRLTVT.

This chain connects TRBV28 to TRBJ1-2; 10 positions agree with TRBD1. The J segment lost 3 bases and the V segment lost 3 bases, leaving 7 bases of the junction unmatched. Per germline, CDR1 MDHEN and CDR2 SYDVKM. The CDR3 runs to 16 residues. The CDR3 DNA reads as TGTGCCAGCAGTTTTGGAGCCGGGACAGGGGACTATGGCTACACCTTC. Translating gives CASSFGAGTGDYGYTF.

The chain carries TRBV28 and TRBJ2-2; TRBD1 agrees at 7 bases. Germline V gene sequence: CDR1 MDHEN, CDR2 SYDVKM. V dropped 5 bases and J dropped 4; count of bases not matched to a gene: 10. The CDR3 runs 16 residues. The CDR3 spells CASSPPRGTGTGELFF. CDR3 nucleotide sequence: TGTGCCAGCAGTCCACCCAGGGGGACGGGCACCGGGGAGCTGTTTTTT.

The rearrangement joins TRBV5-1 to TRBJ2-3, with 10 bases lining up with TRBD2. This CDR3 has 17 residues. J lost 0 bases, V lost 0 bases, and 4 bases had no gene match. CDR1 SGHRS and CDR2 YFSETQ come from the germline V gene. The DNA of the CDR3 is TGCGCCAGCAGCTTGGCTGGACTAGCGGCTAGCACAGATACGCAGTATTTT. Protein sequence: CASSLAGLAASTDTQYF.

As to this clone: A junction end diverges from the germline sequence, so it may reflect a read error. The chain employs TRBV10-1 and TRBJ2-6, with D perhaps matching TRBD1 or TRBD2 (5 bases each). CDR1 is WNHNN, CDR2 SYGVQD, per germline (reference sequence). This CDR3 region has 17 residues. The CDR3 region is CASSECLSSSGANALTF. The CDR3 bases are TGCGCCAGCAGTGAGTGTCTCTCTAGCTCTGGGGCCAACGCCCTGACTTTC.

The rearrangement uses TRBV28 and TRBJ1-4; 8 bases match TRBD1. V was clipped by 2 bases and J by 3 bases; unmatched bases: 2. The CDR3 consists of 15 residues. Germline V gene sequence: CDR1 MDHEN, CDR2 SYDVKM. The CDR3 coding sequence is TGTGCCAGCAGTTTACAGGGGGCGGCTAATGAAAAACTGTTTTTT. Translating gives CASSLQGAANEKLFF.

The chain links TRBV30 to TRBJ2-7; D perhaps matches TRBD2 (7 bases). The germline gives CDR1 GTSNPN, CDR2 SVGIG (reference sequence). This CDR3 region has 13 residues. V lost 2 bases to trimming and J lost 2 bases, with 10 bases between them. The CDR3 here is CAWSRGTTYEQYF. The DNA for the CDR3 is TGTGCCTGGAGTAGGGGGACTACCTACGAGCAGTACTTC.

This clone was seen once. CDR3: CASSSQNRGPTSAYGYTF. For the CDR3, the DNA is TGTGCCAGCAGCTCCCAGAACAGGGGCCCCACCTCTGCCTATGGCTACACCTTC. The chain is built from TRBV14 and TRBJ1-2; 7 positions match TRBD1. The V gene's germline CDR1 is SGHDN and CDR2 FVKESK. The CDR3 has 18 amino acids. V lost 5 bases and J lost 4; bases outside the gene matches: 19.

The CDR3 loop is CASSFGDSNTGELFF. The CDR3 DNA reads TGTGCCAGCAGCTTCGGGGACTCGAACACCGGGGAGCTGTTTTTT. This chain uses TRBV7-9 with TRBJ2-2; tentatively, D is TRBD2 (6 bases). This CDR3 is built from 15 residues. The germline V gene has CDR1 SEHNR and CDR2 FQNEAQ (reference sequence). V was clipped by 3 bases and J by 0 bases, with 8 bases between them.

The gene calls are TRBV7-9 and TRBJ1-5; D is perhaps TRBD1 (6 bases). Germline CDR1 and CDR2: SEHNR and FQNEAQ (reference sequence). The CDR3 extends over 16 amino acids. Trimming stripped 5 bases from V and 2 bases from J, with 16 bases between. CDR3 amino acids: CASSPTGIGGNQPQHF. The CDR3 DNA is TGTGCCAGCAGCCCTACAGGGATAGGGGGCAATCAGCCCCAGCATTTT.

The chain has TRBV13 and TRBJ2-1; D call uncertain. This CDR3 has 15 amino acids. Germline V CDR1 and CDR2: PRHDT, FYEKMQ (reference sequence). Trimming stripped 1 base from V and 2 bases from J, with 9 bases between. CDR3 sequence reads: CASSLVGLPYNEQFF. The CDR3, as DNA: TGTGCCAGCAGCTTAGTCGGGCTGCCCTACAATGAGCAGTTCTTC. The complete variable domain, with remaining parts taken from reference TRBV13 and TRBJ2-1, reads AAGVIQSPRHLIKEKRETATLKCYPIPRHDTVYWYQQGPGQDPQFLISFYEKMQSDKGSIPDRFSAQQFSDYHSELNMSSLELGDSALYFCASSLVGLPYNEQFFGPGTRLTVL.

CDR3 amino acids: CASSLDSWQPYEQYF. For the CDR3, the DNA is TGCGCCAGCAGCTTGGATTCCTGGCAGCCCTACGAGCAGTACTTC. The V call is TRBV5-1, the J call TRBJ2-7, with no clear D. Per germline, CDR1 SGHRS and CDR2 YFSETQ. CDR3 size: 15 residues. V was trimmed by 0 bases and J by 2 bases, leaving 12 bases between them. The whole variable domain, remainder taken from reference TRBV5-1 and TRBJ2-7, is KAGVTQTPRYLIKTRGQQVTLSCSPISGHRSVSWYQQTPGQGLQFLFEYFSETQRNKGNFPGRFSGRQFSNSRSEMNVSTLELGDSALYLCASSLDSWQPYEQYFGPGTRLTVT.

The genes are TRBV6-5 and TRBJ1-1; unclear D gene. The CDR3 loop spans 13 amino acids. CDR1 is MNHEY, CDR2 SVGAGI, per germline. V was pared by 5 bases and J by 5 bases, with 12 bases between. In DNA, the CDR3 is TGTGCCAGCAGTGGCCGGTTGGTAACTGAAGCTTTCTTT. Its translation is CASSGRLVTEAFF.

This clone appeared a few times. The chain recombines TRBV18 with TRBJ2-7; possible D gene TRBD1, 5 bases. Trimming stripped 5 bases from V and 1 base from J, with 6 bases between. The CDR3 sequence is 12 residues long. Germline values: CDR1 KGHSH, CDR2 LQKENI. The CDR3 loop is CASSGQSYEQYF. Here the CDR3 DNA reads TGTGCCAGCTCAGGACAATCCTACGAGCAGTACTTC.

The chain links TRBV5-4 to TRBJ1-2, with D maybe TRBD1 (5 bases). CDR3 length equals 12 residues. Germline V lookup: CDR1 SGHNT, CDR2 YYREEE (reference sequence). Trimming removed 2 bases at V and 4 bases at J, with 6 bases between. For the CDR3, the DNA is TGTGCCAGCAGCTTAGACAGCTATGGCTACACCTTC. It yields the protein CASSLDSYGYTF.

This chain connects TRBV5-1 to TRBJ2-1; 13 nucleotides agree with TRBD2. Looked up from germline, CDR1 is SGHRS and CDR2 is YFSETQ. The ends lost 3 bases at V and 8 bases at J; junction bases unmatched: 20. The CDR3 is 20 residues long. The CDR3 region is CASSSLLLGTSGTRPHEQFF. In DNA form, the CDR3 reads TGCGCCAGCAGCTCGCTCCTCCTCGGGACTAGCGGGACTCGACCGCATGAGCAGTTCTTC.

The chain has TRBV10-2 and TRBJ2-1, with D perhaps TRBD2 (6 bases). Germline CDR1 WSHSY, CDR2 SAAADI. Trimming took 2 bases from V and 9 from J, leaving 17 bases between them. CDR3 length equals 15 residues. As DNA, the CDR3 is TGCGCCAGCAGTGAGGGGAACGGGAGAGGAGGTGAGCAGTTCTTC. Protein product: CASSEGNGRGGEQFF.